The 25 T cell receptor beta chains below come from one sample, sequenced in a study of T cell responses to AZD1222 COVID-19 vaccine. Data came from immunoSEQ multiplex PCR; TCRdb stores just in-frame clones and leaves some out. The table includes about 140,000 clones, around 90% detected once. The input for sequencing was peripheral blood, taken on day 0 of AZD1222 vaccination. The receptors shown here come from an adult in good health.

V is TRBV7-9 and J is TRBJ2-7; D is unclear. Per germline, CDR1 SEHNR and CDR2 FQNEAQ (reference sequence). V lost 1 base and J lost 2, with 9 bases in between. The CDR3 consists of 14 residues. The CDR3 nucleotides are TGTGCCAGCAGCTTAGAGGGAACCGCCTACGAGCAGTACTTC. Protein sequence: CASSLEGTAYEQYF.

CDR3 in DNA: TGCAGCGTTATTGACAGGGGGTTCGATGGCTACACCTTC. Its translation is CSVIDRGFDGYTF. The V and J genes are TRBV29-1 and TRBJ1-2, with TRBD1 matching 9 bases. V was clipped by 5 bases and J by 6 bases; unmatched bases: 7. The CDR3 is 13 residues long. CDR1 is SQVTM, CDR2 ANQGSEA, per germline.

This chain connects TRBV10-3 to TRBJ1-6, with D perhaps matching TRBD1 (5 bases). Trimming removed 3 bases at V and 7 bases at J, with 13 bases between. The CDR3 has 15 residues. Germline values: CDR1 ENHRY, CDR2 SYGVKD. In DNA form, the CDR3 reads TGTGCCATCAGTGAAGGGGTTGTCTCCAATTCACCCCTCCACTTT. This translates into CAISEGVVSNSPLHF.

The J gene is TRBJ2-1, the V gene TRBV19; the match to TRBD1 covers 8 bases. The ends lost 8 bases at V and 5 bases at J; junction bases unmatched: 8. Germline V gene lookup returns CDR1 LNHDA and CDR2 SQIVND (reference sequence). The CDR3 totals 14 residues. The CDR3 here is CASVRGPSHNEQFF. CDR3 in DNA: TGTGCCAGTGTCAGGGGGCCGAGTCACAATGAGCAGTTCTTC.

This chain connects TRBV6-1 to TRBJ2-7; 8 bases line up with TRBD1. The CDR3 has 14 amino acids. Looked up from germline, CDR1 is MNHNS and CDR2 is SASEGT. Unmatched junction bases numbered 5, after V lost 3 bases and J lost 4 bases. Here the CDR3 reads CASSETGEYYEQYF. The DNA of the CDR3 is TGTGCCAGCAGTGAGACAGGGGAATATTACGAGCAGTACTTC.

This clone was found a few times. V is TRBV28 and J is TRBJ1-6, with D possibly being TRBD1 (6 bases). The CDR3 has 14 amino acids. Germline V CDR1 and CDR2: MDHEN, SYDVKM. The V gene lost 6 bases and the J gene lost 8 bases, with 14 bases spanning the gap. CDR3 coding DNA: TGTGCCAGCAGACTTAGACAGGTACATTCACCCCTCCACTTT. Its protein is CASRLRQVHSPLHF.

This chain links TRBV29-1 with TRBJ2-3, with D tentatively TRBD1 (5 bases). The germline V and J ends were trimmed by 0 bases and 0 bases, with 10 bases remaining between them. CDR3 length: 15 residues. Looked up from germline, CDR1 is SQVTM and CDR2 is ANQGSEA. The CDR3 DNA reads TGCAGCGTTGAAGAAGGGGCTTCTAGCACAGATACGCAGTATTTT. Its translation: CSVEEGASSTDTQYF.

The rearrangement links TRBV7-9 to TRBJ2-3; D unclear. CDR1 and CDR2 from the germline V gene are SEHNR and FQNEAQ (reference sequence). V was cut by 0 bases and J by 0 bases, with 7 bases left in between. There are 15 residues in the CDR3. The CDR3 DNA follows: TGTGCCAGCAGCTTAGCAGGAGCCAGCACAGATACGCAGTATTTT. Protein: CASSLAGASTDTQYF.

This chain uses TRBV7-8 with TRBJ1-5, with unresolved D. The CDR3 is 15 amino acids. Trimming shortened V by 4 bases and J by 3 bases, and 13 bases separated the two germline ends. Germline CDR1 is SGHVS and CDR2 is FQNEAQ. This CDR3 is CASSSIRVPNQPQHF. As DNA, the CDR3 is TGTGCCAGCAGCTCGATAAGGGTACCCAATCAGCCCCAGCATTTT.

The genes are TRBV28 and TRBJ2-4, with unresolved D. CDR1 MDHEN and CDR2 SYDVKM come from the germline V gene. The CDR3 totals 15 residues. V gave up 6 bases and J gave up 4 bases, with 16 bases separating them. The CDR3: CASSPGLKGKNIQYF. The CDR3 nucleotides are TGTGCCAGCAGCCCGGGCCTTAAGGGAAAAAACATTCAGTACTTC.

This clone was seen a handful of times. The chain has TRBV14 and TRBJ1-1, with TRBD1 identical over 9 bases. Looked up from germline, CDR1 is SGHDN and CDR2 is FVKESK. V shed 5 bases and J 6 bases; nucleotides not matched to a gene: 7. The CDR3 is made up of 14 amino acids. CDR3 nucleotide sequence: TGTGCCAGCAGCGCCTGGACAGGGGACCCTGAAGCTTTCTTT. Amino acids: CASSAWTGDPEAFF.

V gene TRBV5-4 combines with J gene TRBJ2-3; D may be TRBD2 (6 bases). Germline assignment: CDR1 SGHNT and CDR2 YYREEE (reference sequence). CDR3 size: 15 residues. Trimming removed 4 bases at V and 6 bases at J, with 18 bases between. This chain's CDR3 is CASSPRQGGRDTQYF. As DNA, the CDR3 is TGTGCCAGCAGCCCGCGGCAAGGAGGGAGGGATACGCAGTATTTT.

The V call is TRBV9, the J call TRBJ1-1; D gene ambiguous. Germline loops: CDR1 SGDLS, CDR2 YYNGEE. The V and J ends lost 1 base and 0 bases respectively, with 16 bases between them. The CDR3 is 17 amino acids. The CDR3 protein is CASSVSIISSMNTEAFF. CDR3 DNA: TGTGCCAGCAGCGTATCCATAATCTCCTCCATGAACACTGAAGCTTTCTTT. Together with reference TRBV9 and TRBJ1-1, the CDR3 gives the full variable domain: DSGVTQTPKHLITATGQRVTLRCSPRSGDLSVYWYQQSLDQGLQFLIQYYNGEERAKGNILERFSAQQFPDLHSELNLSSLELGDSALYFCASSVSIISSMNTEAFFGQGTRLTVV.

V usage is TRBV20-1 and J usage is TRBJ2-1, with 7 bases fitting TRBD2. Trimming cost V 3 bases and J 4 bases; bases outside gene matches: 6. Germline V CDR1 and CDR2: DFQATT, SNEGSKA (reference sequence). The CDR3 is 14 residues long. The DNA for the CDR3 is TGCAGTGCTAGTTATCTAGCGGAGTACAATGAGCAGTTCTTC. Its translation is CSASYLAEYNEQFF.

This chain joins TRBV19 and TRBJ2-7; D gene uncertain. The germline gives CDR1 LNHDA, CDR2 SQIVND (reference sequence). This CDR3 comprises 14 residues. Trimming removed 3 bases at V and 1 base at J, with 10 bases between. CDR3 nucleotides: TGTGCCAGTAGTATTCAGGCAACTTCCTACGAGCAGTACTTC. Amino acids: CASSIQATSYEQYF.

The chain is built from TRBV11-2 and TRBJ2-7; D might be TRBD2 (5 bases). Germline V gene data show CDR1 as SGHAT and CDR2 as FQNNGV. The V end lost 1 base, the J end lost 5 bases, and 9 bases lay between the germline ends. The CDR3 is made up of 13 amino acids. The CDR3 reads CASSLGRYDEQYF. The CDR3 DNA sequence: TGTGCCAGCAGCTTAGGGAGGTACGACGAGCAGTACTTC.

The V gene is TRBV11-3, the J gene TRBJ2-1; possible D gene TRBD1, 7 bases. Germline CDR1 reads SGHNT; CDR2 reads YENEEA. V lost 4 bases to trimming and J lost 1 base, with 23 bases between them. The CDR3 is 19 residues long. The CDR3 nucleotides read TGTGCCAGCAGCTCCCAAGGGGGCGGGGTCCTTCATTCCTACAATGAGCAGTTCTTC. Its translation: CASSSQGGGVLHSYNEQFF. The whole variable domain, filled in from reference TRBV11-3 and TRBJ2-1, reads EAGVVQSPRYKIIEKKQPVAFWCNPISGHNTLYWYLQNLGQGPELLIRYENEEAVDDSQLPKDRFSAERLKGVDSTLKIQPAELGDSAVYLCASSSQGGGVLHSYNEQFFGPGTRLTVL.

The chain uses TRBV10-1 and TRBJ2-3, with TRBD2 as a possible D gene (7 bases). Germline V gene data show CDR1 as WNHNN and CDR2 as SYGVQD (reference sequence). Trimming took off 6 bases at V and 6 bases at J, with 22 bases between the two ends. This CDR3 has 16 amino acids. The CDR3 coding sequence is TGCGCCAGCAGCGGTAGGGGGGGAATGGGAAGGGATACGCAGTATTTT. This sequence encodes CASSGRGGMGRDTQYF.

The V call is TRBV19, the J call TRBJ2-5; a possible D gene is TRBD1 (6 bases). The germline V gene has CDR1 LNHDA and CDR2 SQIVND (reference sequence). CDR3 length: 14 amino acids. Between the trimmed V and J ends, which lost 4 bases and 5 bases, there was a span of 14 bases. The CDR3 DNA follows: TGTGCCAGTAGTACAACCGGGACATTGGAGACCCAGTACTTC. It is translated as CASSTTGTLETQYF.

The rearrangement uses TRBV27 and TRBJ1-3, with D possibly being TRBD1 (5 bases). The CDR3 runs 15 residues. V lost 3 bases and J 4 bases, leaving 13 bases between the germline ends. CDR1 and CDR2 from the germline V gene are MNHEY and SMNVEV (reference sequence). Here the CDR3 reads CASSFRGRTGNTIYF. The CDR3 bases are TGTGCCAGCAGTTTCCGGGGGAGGACCGGAAACACCATATATTTT.

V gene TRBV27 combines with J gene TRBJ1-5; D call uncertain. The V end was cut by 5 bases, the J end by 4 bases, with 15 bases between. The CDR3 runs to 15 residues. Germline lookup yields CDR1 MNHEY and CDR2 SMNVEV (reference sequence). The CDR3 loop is CASSPHGLSNQPQHF. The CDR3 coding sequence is TGTGCCAGCAGTCCCCACGGGTTATCAAATCAGCCCCAGCATTTT.

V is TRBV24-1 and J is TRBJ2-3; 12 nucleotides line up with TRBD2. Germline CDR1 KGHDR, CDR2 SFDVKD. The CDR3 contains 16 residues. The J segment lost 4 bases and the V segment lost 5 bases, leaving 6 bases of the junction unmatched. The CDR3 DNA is TGTGCCACCAGTGCGCGACTAGCGGGAGTGTCAGATACGCAGTATTTT. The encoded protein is CATSARLAGVSDTQYF.

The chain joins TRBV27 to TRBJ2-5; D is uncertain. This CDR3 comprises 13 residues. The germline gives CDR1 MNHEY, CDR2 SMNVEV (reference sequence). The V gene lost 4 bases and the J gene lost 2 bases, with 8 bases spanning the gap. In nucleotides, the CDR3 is TGTGCCAGCAGTTGGAGCTATCAAGAGACCCAGTACTTC. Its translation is CASSWSYQETQYF.

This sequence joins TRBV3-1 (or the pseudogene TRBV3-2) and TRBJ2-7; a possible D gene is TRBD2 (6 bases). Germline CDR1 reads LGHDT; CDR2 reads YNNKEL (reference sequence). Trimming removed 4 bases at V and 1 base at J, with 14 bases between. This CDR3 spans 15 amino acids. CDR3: CASSPRGSGSYEQYF. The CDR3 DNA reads TGTGCCAGCAGCCCCAGAGGGAGCGGGTCCTACGAGCAGTACTTC.

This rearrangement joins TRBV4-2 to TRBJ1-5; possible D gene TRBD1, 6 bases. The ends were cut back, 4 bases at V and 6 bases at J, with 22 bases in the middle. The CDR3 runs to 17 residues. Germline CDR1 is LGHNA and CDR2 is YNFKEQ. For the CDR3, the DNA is TGTGCCAGCAGCCCGCGGTCGGGGGGCGGAAATGGTCAGCCCCAGCATTTT. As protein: CASSPRSGGGNGQPQHF.